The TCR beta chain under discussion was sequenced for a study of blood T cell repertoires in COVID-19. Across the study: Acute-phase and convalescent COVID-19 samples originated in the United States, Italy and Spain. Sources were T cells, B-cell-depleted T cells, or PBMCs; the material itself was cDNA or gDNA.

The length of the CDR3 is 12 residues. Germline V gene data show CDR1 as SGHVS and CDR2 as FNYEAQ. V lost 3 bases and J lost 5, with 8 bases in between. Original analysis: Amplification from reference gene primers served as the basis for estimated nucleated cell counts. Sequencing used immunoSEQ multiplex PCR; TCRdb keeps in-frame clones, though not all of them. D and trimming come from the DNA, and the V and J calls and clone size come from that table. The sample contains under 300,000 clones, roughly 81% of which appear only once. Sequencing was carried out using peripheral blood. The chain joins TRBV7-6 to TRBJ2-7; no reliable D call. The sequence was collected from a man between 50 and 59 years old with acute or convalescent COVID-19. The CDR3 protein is CASSFGGHEQYF. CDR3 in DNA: TGTGCCAGCAGCTTTGGTGGCCACGAGCAGTACTTC.